These 11 T cell receptor beta chains were all obtained from the same sample, sequenced in a study of blood T cell repertoires in COVID-19 (dated by TCRdb to about 2020). The library was prepared using the immunoSEQ multiplex PCR assay. In TCRdb, the immuneACCESS table is reduced to in-frame sequences with V and J assigned. These tables do not hold every clone; where another copy was compared, an unresolved V gene accounts for under half, and the others remain unexplained. Counted in this sample were about 180,000 clones; 83% of them appeared once. In total, the top ten clones hold 6% to 8% of the sample. Sequencing was carried out using peripheral blood. These receptors originate from a woman in her sixties or seventies with COVID-19, enrolled during active disease.

This rearrangement joins TRBV9 to TRBJ1-1; D perhaps matches TRBD1 (6 bases). Germline CDR1 reads SGDLS; CDR2 reads YYNGEE. Between the trimmed V and J ends, which lost 3 bases and 1 base, there was a span of 13 bases. The CDR3 totals 15 residues. As DNA, the CDR3 is TGTGCCAGCAGCGCTGGGGGCGAGGCGAACACTGAAGCTTTCTTT. It translates to CASSAGGEANTEAFF.

The rearrangement uses TRBV19 and TRBJ2-2, with TRBD2 matching over 12 bases. Germline assignment: CDR1 LNHDA and CDR2 SQIVND (reference sequence). V lost 3 bases, J lost 5 bases, and 10 bases stayed unmatched. The CDR3 contains 18 residues. CDR3 coding DNA: TGTGCCAGTAGTATGGAGGCTAGCGGGAGGGTTAGGACCGGGGAGCTGTTTTTT. It translates to CASSMEASGRVRTGELFF.

This clone was counted a single time. The chain carries TRBV30 and TRBJ2-3; D possibly corresponds to TRBD2 (6 bases). The V gene's germline CDR1 is GTSNPN and CDR2 SVGIG (reference sequence). The CDR3 is 14 residues long. V was pared by 3 bases and J by 5 bases, with 15 bases between. CDR3 nucleotides: TGTGCCTGGAGGGCGGGGATTAGGAAAGATACGCAGTATTTT. Translated, it gives CAWRAGIRKDTQYF.

The chain links TRBV5-1 to TRBJ1-5; a weak D match, TRBD1 (5 bases). Germline loops: CDR1 SGHRS, CDR2 YFSETQ. CDR3 length: 15 amino acids. V lost 4 bases, J lost 0 bases, and 11 bases lay in between. CDR3 amino acids: CASSTTGLSNQPQHF. CDR3 DNA sequence: TGCGCCAGCAGCACGACGGGACTTAGCAATCAGCCCCAGCATTTT.

The chain uses TRBV27 and TRBJ2-7, with 11 bases lining up with TRBD2. CDR3 length: 17 residues. V lost 10 bases to trimming and J lost 3 bases; unmatched junction nucleotides: 17. CDR1 is MNHEY and CDR2 is SMNVEV in the germline V gene (reference sequence). CDR3 coding DNA: TGTGCCACCACGGGGGCTAGCGGGAGGCAGGGGCACTACGAGCAGTACTTC. Amino acid sequence: CATTGASGRQGHYEQYF.

The chain has TRBV19 and TRBJ2-5; no reliable D call. The V gene's germline CDR1 is LNHDA and CDR2 SQIVND (reference sequence). This CDR3 is built from 13 residues. Deletions cut 1 base from V and 7 bases from J, with 10 bases between. CDR3 in amino acids: CASSIVSRGTQYF. In DNA form, the CDR3 reads TGTGCCAGTAGTATAGTCAGCCGAGGGACCCAGTACTTC. Using reference TRBV19 and TRBJ2-5 for the parts outside the CDR3, the full variable domain is DGGITQSPKYLFRKEGQNVTLSCEQNLNHDAMYWYRQDPGQGLRLIYYSQIVNDFQKGDIAEGYSVSREKKESFPLTVTSAQKNPTAFYLCASSIVSRGTQYFGPGTRLLVL.

Comment on this clone: In the same sample, other DNA sequences code for this CDR3. The chain joins TRBV3-1 (or the pseudogene TRBV3-2) to TRBJ2-5; no definite D call. CDR3 length equals 12 residues. Germline V gene lookup returns CDR1 LGHDT and CDR2 YNNKEL (reference sequence). Between the trimmed V and J ends, which lost 2 bases and 4 bases, there was a span of 5 bases. In nucleotides, the CDR3 is TGTGCCAGCAGCCAACTAGGAGAGACCCAGTACTTC. Translating gives CASSQLGETQYF.

The chain recombines TRBV7-9 with TRBJ2-7, with D maybe TRBD1 (6 bases). Germline CDR1 reads SEHNR; CDR2 reads FQNEAQ (reference sequence). The CDR3 consists of 15 residues. Trimming left V 5 bases short and J 5 bases short, with 19 bases between. The CDR3 spells CASSKVAGVANEQYF. In DNA, the CDR3 is TGTGCCAGCAGCAAAGTGGCAGGGGTTGCGAACGAGCAGTACTTC. The variable domain in full, with the rest retrieved from reference TRBV7-9 and TRBJ2-7, is DTGVSQNPRHKITKRGQNVTFRCDPISEHNRLYWYRQTLGQGPEFLTYFQNEAQLEKSRLLSDRFSAERPKGSFSTLEIQRTEQGDSAMYLCASSKVAGVANEQYFGPGTRLTVT.

The chain combines TRBV3-1 (or the pseudogene TRBV3-2) with TRBJ1-3; 7 bases agree with TRBD1. In germline, CDR1 is LGHDT, CDR2 YNNKEL (reference sequence). This CDR3 is 18 amino acids long. The ends lost 0 bases at V and 0 bases at J; junction bases unmatched: 8. The CDR3 sequence is CASSQDSTGRSSGNTIYF. The CDR3 nucleotides read TGTGCCAGCAGCCAAGATTCGACAGGGAGAAGCTCTGGAAACACCATATATTTT.

This clone was recorded a few times. The genes are TRBV18 and TRBJ1-2, with 9 bases fitting TRBD1. Germline assignment: CDR1 KGHSH and CDR2 LQKENI. CDR3 length: 14 amino acids. V gave up 1 base and J gave up 8 bases; unmatched junction bases: 5. DNA for the CDR3: TGTGCCAGCTCACCACGGGACAGGGTAGAGGGCTACACCTTC. It is translated as CASSPRDRVEGYTF. Full variable domain (remainder filled in from reference TRBV18 and TRBJ1-2): NAGVMQNPRHLVRRRGQEARLRCSPMKGHSHVYWYRQLPEEGLKFMVYLQKENIIDESGMPKERFSAEFPKEGPSILRIQQVVRGDSAAYFCASSPRDRVEGYTFGSGTRLTVV.

The CDR3 sequence is CASSESSAGAEDTQYF. DNA of the CDR3: TGTGCCAGCAGTGAATCCTCGGCGGGGGCTGAAGATACGCAGTATTTT. The chain carries TRBV25-1 and TRBJ2-3; D possibly corresponds to TRBD2 (7 bases). Trimming pared 1 base from V and 5 bases from J, leaving 16 bases between. CDR3 length: 16 residues. Per germline, CDR1 MGHDK and CDR2 SYGVNS.